This T cell receptor beta chain stems from a study of response to subunit inactivated influenza vaccine (dated by TCRdb to between 2018 and 2020). Study-level background: The study used deep quantitative T cell receptor repertoire profiling to track responses to a trivalent subunit inactivated influenza vaccine.

As concerns this clonotype: Its binding antigen is unknown. No base quality information exists; no much larger clone differs at one position.

Per the germline V gene (reference sequence), DFQATT is the CDR1 and SNEGSKA is the CDR2. Counted from cysteine to phenylalanine, this CDR3 has 13 amino acids. Only CDR3 DNA is held: 39 bases, read in frame from base 1. V is shortened by 3 bases, J by 1 base, and the region joining them spans 7 bases. Receptor libraries were prepared by RT-PCR. The instrument given in TCRdb is Illumina HiSeq 2500. TCRdb redid the processing of the public reads, applying fastp at Q25 and MiXCR, and retained in-frame beta chains. Identical CDR3 proteins give one entry, which carries the most common genes and DNA. This sample comprises roughly 500,000 distinct CDR3 sequences, 15% to 20% of them detected only once. Together, the top ten hold over 2.5% of the sample. Beyond this particular receptor, the publication reports: The authors proposed that each seasonal influenza vaccination may bring in only a limited number of new T cells.

The starting material was CD4+ T cells sorted from PBMCs, obtained 23 to 25 months after vaccination. The chain is made from TRBV20-1 and TRBJ2-1; no D gene is confidently identified. The TCR originated in a man aged 45 to 75 who received an inactivated influenza vaccine. Donor details come from another sample of the same person, matched by shared clones. This receptor has the CDR3 CSASGISYNEQFF. In nucleotides, the sequence is TGCAGTGCTAGCGGTATTTCCTACAATGAGCAGTTCTTC.